These 6 T cell receptor beta chains were sequenced from one sample in a study of blood T cell repertoires in COVID-19. Clones were read by immunoSEQ multiplex PCR, and TCRdb kept only the in-frame ones, dropping some. This table holds over 65,000 clones, around four fifths found once. Sequencing used peripheral blood. These receptors were taken from an elderly man with active or convalescent COVID-19.

The chain couples TRBV12-3 or TRBV12-4 to TRBJ2-1; 8 nucleotides agree with TRBD1. There are 12 residues in the CDR3. The junction had 4 bases not matched to a gene; V was cut back by 6 bases and J by 9 bases. CDR3 sequence reads: CASRQGGGEQFF. As DNA, the CDR3 is TGTGCCAGCAGACAGGGGGGAGGTGAGCAGTTCTTC.

This clone was detected once. V usage is TRBV4-2 and J usage is TRBJ2-1; 8 nucleotides agree with TRBD2. CDR1 and CDR2 (germline): LGHNA, YNFKEQ. This CDR3 contains 16 residues. V lost 1 base and J lost 9; bases outside the gene matches: 11. The CDR3 loop reads CASSQGDGGASIEQFF. The DNA of the CDR3 is TGTGCCAGCAGCCAAGGAGACGGGGGGGCATCTATTGAGCAGTTCTTC.

The genes are TRBV30 and TRBJ1-1; possibly TRBD1 for D (5 bases). The CDR3 length is 15 residues. The V end lost 0 bases, the J end lost 4 bases, and 15 bases lay between the germline ends. CDR1 is GTSNPN and CDR2 is SVGIG in the germline V gene (reference sequence). DNA of the CDR3: TGTGCCTGGAGTGTAATCTGGGGCGCTGTCACTGAAGCTTTCTTT. Translating gives CAWSVIWGAVTEAFF.

This clone was counted between two and nine times. CDR3 protein: CASSPGPGSDTGELFF. CDR3 nucleotides: TGCGCCAGCAGCCCCGGCCCCGGGAGCGACACCGGGGAGCTGTTTTTT. The chain couples TRBV5-1 to TRBJ2-2, with D tentatively TRBD2 (6 bases). This CDR3 comprises 16 residues. In germline, CDR1 is SGHRS, CDR2 YFSETQ. The V and J ends lost 4 bases and 3 bases respectively, with 16 bases between them.

The rearrangement joins TRBV21-1 to TRBJ2-5; TRBD2 is the table's D call, not checked against the DNA. TRBV21-1 is given as a pseudogene. This CDR3 contains 14 residues. Here the CDR3 DNA reads TGTGCCAGCAGCAAAGGGGGGGGCACGGGGACCCAGTACTTC. It codes for CASSKGGGTGTQYF.

The genes are TRBV19 and TRBJ1-5; 8 bases are a match to TRBD1. Trimming took 8 bases from V and 6 from J; bases not matched to a gene: 3. The germline CDR1 and CDR2 sequences are LNHDA and SQIVND (reference sequence). The CDR3 is made up of 12 amino acids. The CDR3 sequence is CASQGASQPQHF. CDR3 DNA sequence: TGTGCCAGTCAGGGGGCGAGTCAGCCCCAGCATTTT.